This is a list of T cell receptor beta chains from one sample in a study of shared clonotypes between healthy human individuals. Only in-frame clones appear in the TCRdb table, and some are missing; sequencing was by immunoSEQ multiplex PCR. Of about 1 million clones detected, 65% to 80% appear once; the ten largest clones hold approximately 1.5%. Sequencing was performed on memory CD4+ T cells sorted from blood. The receptors shown here come from a man aged 18 to 29 in good health. CDR3s include the opening cysteine and the closing phenylalanine or tryptophan. Each record gives: D gene, clone size, J gene, V gene, CDR3 protein, CDR3 DNA. The D gene is left open where the match is weak. Clone sizes are given selectively: once, few, many, or a class where the clone is expanded.

TRBD1,.,TRBJ1-1,TRBV12-5,CASVRGQGPTEAFF,TGTGCTAGTGTCAGGGGACAGGGCCCCACTGAAGCTTTCTTT
TRBD1,once,TRBJ1-5,TRBV19,CASSTTGQGNQPQHF,TGTGCCAGTAGTACCACGGGACAGGGCAATCAGCCCCAGCATTTT
.,.,TRBJ1-5,TRBV5-8,CASSGGVQAPNQPQHF,TGTGCCAGCAGCGGGGGGGTACAGGCCCCTAATCAGCCCCAGCATTTT
TRBD1,.,TRBJ1-4,TRBV2,CASSRQGLNEKLFF,TGTGCCAGCAGTCGACAGGGGCTCAATGAAAAACTGTTTTTT
.,.,TRBJ2-5,TRBV11-2,CASSLRGLLETQYF,TGTGCCAGCAGCTTACGTGGGCTACTGGAGACCCAGTACTTC
TRBD1,.,TRBJ2-7,TRBV28,CASSPPGTVRYEQYF,TGTGCCAGCAGTCCTCCCGGGACAGTTCGCTACGAGCAGTACTTC
.,.,TRBJ2-2,TRBV5-1,CASSIRLIDYTGELFF,TGCGCCAGCAGCATCCGGCTTATCGACTACACCGGGGAGCTGTTTTTT
TRBD1,.,TRBJ1-6,TRBV7-9,CASSLGSGGDSPLHF,TGTGCCAGCAGCTTAGGGTCAGGGGGAGATTCACCCCTCCACTTT
.,.,TRBJ2-1,TRBV6-1,CATVALNEQFF,TGTGCCACCGTGGCTCTGAATGAGCAGTTCTTC
.,.,TRBJ2-3,TRBV28,CASSLLGTSDTQYF,TGTGCCAGCAGTCTACTGGGGACCTCGGATACGCAGTATTTT
.,.,TRBJ2-3,TRBV9,CASSVGRGASTDTQYF,TGTGCCAGCAGCGTAGGACGGGGGGCGAGCACAGATACGCAGTATTTT
TRBD1,few,TRBJ2-7,TRBV30,CAWSPGQGMSHEQYF,TGTGCCTGGAGCCCCGGACAGGGAATGTCCCACGAGCAGTACTTC
.,once,TRBJ1-1,TRBV9,CASSVDGPRAEAFF,TGTGCCAGCAGCGTAGATGGGCCCCGCGCTGAAGCTTTCTTT
TRBD1,.,TRBJ2-7,TRBV30,CAWSVLSTGVQYF,TGTGCCTGGAGTGTGCTCTCTACAGGGGTGCAGTACTTC
.,once,TRBJ1-1,TRBV30,CAWEGALNTEAFF,TGTGCCTGGGAAGGGGCACTGAACACTGAAGCTTTCTTT
.,.,TRBJ1-4,TRBV6-1,CASRGPPAQKLFF,TGTGCCAGCAGAGGGCCACCCGCCCAAAAACTGTTTTTT
TRBD1,few,TRBJ1-3,TRBV15,CATSLDRGGNTIYF,TGTGCCACCAGCCTGGACAGGGGTGGAAACACCATATATTTT
.,.,TRBJ2-3,TRBV5-6,CASSLDFTDTQYF,TGTGCCAGCAGCTTGGACTTCACAGATACGCAGTATTTT
.,.,TRBJ2-2,TRBV30,CALTYRRELFF,TGTGCCTTGACTTACAGAAGGGAGCTGTTTTTT
TRBD1,few,TRBJ1-5,TRBV20-1,CSAGTVPQHF,TGCAGTGCTGGGACAGTGCCCCAGCATTTT
.,.,TRBJ1-1,TRBV28,CASSLGKGGTEAFF,TGTGCCAGCAGTTTAGGGAAGGGAGGGACTGAAGCTTTCTTT
.,.,TRBJ1-1,TRBV6-5,CASSYSQGPLNTEAFF,TGTGCCAGCAGTTACTCACAGGGCCCCCTGAACACTGAAGCTTTCTTT
.,few,TRBJ2-7,TRBV14,CASSQDWAPWEQYF,TGTGCCAGCAGCCAAGACTGGGCGCCCTGGGAGCAGTACTTC
.,.,TRBJ2-7,TRBV7-2,CASSTQGPTYEQYF,TGTGCCAGCAGCACTCAGGGGCCTACCTACGAGCAGTACTTC
.,.,TRBJ2-5,TRBV4-1,CASSHLDGGAETQYF,TGCGCCAGCAGCCACCTTGACGGGGGTGCCGAGACCCAGTACTTC
.,.,TRBJ2-1,TRBV30,CAWSPGTYNEQFF,TGTGCCTGGAGTCCAGGGACCTACAATGAGCAGTTCTTC
.,.,TRBJ1-1,TRBV20-1,CSVPTNTEAFF,TGCAGCGTCCCGACGAACACTGAAGCTTTCTTT
.,.,TRBJ2-6,TRBV27,CASSLWPSGANVLTF,TGTGCCAGCAGTTTATGGCCCTCTGGGGCCAACGTCCTGACTTTC
.,.,TRBJ1-1,TRBV5-1,CASTFSTGDTEAFF,TGCGCCAGCACTTTTTCAACAGGAGACACTGAAGCTTTCTTT
.,.,TRBJ1-1,TRBV23-1,CASSQHCGWATNTEAFF,TGCGCCAGCAGTCAACATTGCGGCTGGGCCACGAACACTGAAGCTTTCTTT
TRBD1,.,TRBJ1-3,TRBV2,CATTGAGGNTIYF,TGTGCCACCACAGGGGCGGGTGGAAACACCATATATTTT
.,.,TRBJ2-5,TRBV27,CASSLSLLETQYF,TGTGCCAGCAGTTTATCCCTGTTGGAGACCCAGTACTTC
.,once,TRBJ2-2,TRBV9,CASSVVEVGELFF,TGTGCCAGCAGCGTAGTGGAGGTCGGGGAGCTGTTTTTT
.,once,TRBJ2-3,TRBV6-6,CASSYPADLHRDTQYF,TGTGCCAGCAGTTACCCCGCGGACTTACATCGAGATACGCAGTATTTT
.,.,TRBJ2-5,TRBV5-4,CASSWGRTDQETQYF,TGTGCCAGCAGCTGGGGACGTACAGATCAAGAGACCCAGTACTTC
TRBD2,.,TRBJ2-1,TRBV30,CAWSSTELVAGGFNEQFF,TGTGCCTGGAGTTCAACGGAGCTAGTAGCGGGAGGGTTCAATGAGCAGTTCTTC
.,.,TRBJ1-2,TRBV7-9,CASSLEGGSLRGYTF,TGTGCCAGCAGCTTAGAAGGAGGTTCACTACGCGGCTACACCTTC
.,.,TRBJ2-5,TRBV11-2,CASSRQNQETQYF,TGTGCCAGCAGCCGACAGAACCAAGAGACCCAGTACTTC
.,.,TRBJ2-7,TRBV6-6,CASSYFGQNEQYF,TGTGCCAGCAGTTACTTTGGGCAGAACGAGCAGTACTTC
.,.,TRBJ2-3,TRBV10-2,CASSAADSADTQYF,TGCGCCAGCAGCGCAGCCGATAGCGCAGATACGCAGTATTTT